The clone carrying this TCR beta chain was seen once. What it binds is not known. CDR3 size: 15 residues. Looked up from germline, CDR1 is MNHNY and CDR2 is SVGAGI (reference sequence). The ends were cut back, 6 bases at V and 0 bases at J, with 9 bases in the middle. These data are taken from a study of T cells in localized non-small cell lung cancer. Sequencing was performed with immunoSEQ multiplex PCR; in TCRdb, only in-frame clones are kept and a portion is missing. This table has about 52,000 clones, approximately 86% appearing once. Notes on the study in general: Higher blood T cell density tracked longer overall survival. Appearing in adjacent lung were a median approximately 57 of the top 100 tumor clones.

This receptor was taken from a female donor with stage II lung adenocarcinoma. The material was PBMCs, obtained before any cancer treatment. J is TRBJ1-6 and V is TRBV6-6; no clear D. CDR3 sequence: CASSPPNSYNSPLHF. CDR3 bases: TGTGCCAGCAGCCCCCCTAACTCCTATAATTCACCCCTCCACTTT.